The present T cell receptor beta chain was sequenced within a study of T cell repertoires in cytomegalovirus infection. Study details: From public TCR beta signatures came an indication of both CMV infection and matching HLA type.

MiXCR, run by TCRdb on the reads, gives a single entry per CDR3 protein. The sample carries 300,000 to 400,000 distinct CDR3 sequences, about 28% recorded once. The CDR3 covers 14 residues. The V gene end was trimmed by 7 bases and the J gene end by 3 bases; junction bases not matched to a gene: 9. CDR1 is LNHDA, CDR2 SQIVND, per germline (reference sequence). In its sample, this clonotype was seen a few times. What it binds is unknown. The specimen was cultured PBMCs, collected from culture after CMV antigen stimulation. The TCR comes from a human donor in good health (CMV status not recorded). Some clones in this sample may be carry-over from other donors' samples. V and J are TRBV19 and TRBJ2-7; 7 bases agree with TRBD1. Written as DNA, the CDR3 is TGTGCCAGTAAGAGACAGGGTTTAATCTACGAGCAGTACTTC. Amino acid sequence: CASKRQGLIYEQYF.